This TCR beta chain was sequenced in a study of human T cells and chemical hapten exposure. This clonotype showed up just a few times. CDR3 length: 19 amino acids. V lost 0 bases, J lost 2 bases, and 13 bases stayed unmatched. Germline assignment: CDR1 MNHNY and CDR2 SVGAGI (reference sequence). The library tagged individual cDNA molecules with unique molecular identifiers. TCRdb reanalysed the RACE reads using MiXCR and keeps one entry per CDR3 protein. The table includes roughly 160,000 distinct CDR3 sequences, about 15% detected once. Noted time point: patch test 1, 2 weeks after DPC sensitization. Treatment in this sample: therapeutic diphenylcyclopropenone sensitization with weekly scalp DPC.

J is TRBJ2-7 and V is TRBV6-6, with TRBD2 matching over 10 bases. This specimen consisted of whole blood, obtained in connection with sensitization to the hapten diphenylcyclopropenone (DPC). The TCR sequence derives from a woman in her 30s with alopecia areata. Some clones in this sample may be carry-over from other donors' samples. CDR3 nucleotides: TGTGCCAGCAGTTACTCGAGGATAGCGGGAGGCACAACCACCTACGAGCAGTACTTC. It codes for CASSYSRIAGGTTTYEQYF.